This TCR beta chain was identified in a study of cytomegalovirus exposure and HLA in healthy donors. Primers included in the PCR were 60 Vbeta and 13 Jbeta primers. Here immunoSEQ multiplex PCR was the method, and the copy in TCRdb shows in-frame clones only, minus some. Its table lists about 160,000 clones. The CDR3 contains 16 residues. CDR1 is SGHRS, CDR2 YFSETQ, per germline. V gave up 4 bases and J gave up 1 base; unmatched junction bases: 3. Notes on this clone: The target antigen is unknown.

Findings of the study overall: The study carried out a later analysis of TCR beta sequences. It associated some 18,000 of them with specific HLA alleles at a false discovery rate of 0.05. Rarity held for most TCR sequences, but there were some public TCRs that occurred in many donors. Researchers counted roughly 150 TCR beta chains as cytomegalovirus-associated. Relative to the approximately 660-donor mean, N-insertions were reportedly fewer in an Asian-associated ancestry cluster in a later analysis.

The receptor was isolated from a woman in her fifties or sixties in good health and CMV-seronegative. Sequencing was carried out using PBMCs. The chain uses TRBV5-1 and TRBJ2-1; 12 nucleotides line up with TRBD2. CDR3 in DNA: TGCGCCAGCAGCCCGGGACTAGCGGGTTCCTACAATGAGCAGTTCTTC. This translates into CASSPGLAGSYNEQFF.